Here is one TCR beta chain with its context. The assay was immunoSEQ multiplex PCR, and TCRdb's table has in-frame clones only and misses some. The table records about 100,000 clones, around three quarters of them present only once. V gave up 3 bases and J gave up 8 bases, with 14 bases separating them. The germline V gene encodes CDR1 KGHDR and CDR2 SFDVKD. The CDR3 totals 14 residues. The sample belongs to a study of blood T cell repertoires in COVID-19. The receptor was isolated from a man in his fifties who had recovered from COVID-19. The chain employs TRBV24-1 and TRBJ2-3; D remains unclear. The specimen was peripheral blood. As DNA, the CDR3 is TGTGCCACCAGTGATACAGTAGGCCTCGGTACGCAGTATTTT. Amino acid sequence: CATSDTVGLGTQYF.